The 14 T cell receptor beta chains given below trace back to one sample, sequenced in a study of pediatric ulcerative colitis. The method was immunoSEQ multiplex PCR; TCRdb's version includes in-frame clones alone and lacks a portion of them. In the table there are tens of thousands of clones, roughly 70% of which are singletons. During colonoscopy, one to two rectal pinch biopsies were collected. The source material was gut tissue. The receptors stem from a boy between 5 and 17 years old with severe ulcerative colitis.

This clone was detected a few times. The V call is TRBV19, the J call TRBJ1-5; D is possibly TRBD1 (6 bases). From germline, CDR1 is LNHDA and CDR2 SQIVND (reference sequence). The CDR3 has 15 residues. Trimming removed 5 bases at V and 3 bases at J, with 14 bases between. CDR3 sequence reads: CASSFSGEPNQPQHF. In DNA, the CDR3 is TGTGCCAGTAGTTTCTCAGGGGAACCCAATCAGCCCCAGCATTTT.

The chain has TRBV9 and TRBJ1-3; possibly TRBD1 for D (5 bases). The germline V gene encodes CDR1 SGDLS and CDR2 YYNGEE. The V gene lost 1 base and the J gene lost 0 bases, with 8 bases spanning the gap. This CDR3 has 15 residues. CDR3 DNA: TGTGCCAGCAGCGTAACAGGAGACTCTGGAAACACCATATATTTT. It specifies CASSVTGDSGNTIYF.

V gene TRBV19 combines with J gene TRBJ2-1; a possible D gene is TRBD2 (6 bases). This CDR3 has 14 residues. Trimming removed 7 bases from V and 0 bases from J, with 10 bases in between. The V gene's germline CDR1 is LNHDA and CDR2 SQIVND (reference sequence). As DNA, the CDR3 is TGTGCCAGTAATGGCGGGGCCTCCTACAATGAGCAGTTCTTC. It specifies CASNGGASYNEQFF.

The chain links TRBV2 to TRBJ2-7; D is possibly TRBD2 (6 bases). CDR3 length equals 16 residues. The V gene lost 4 bases and the J gene lost 6 bases, with 22 bases spanning the gap. Germline CDR1 SNHLY, CDR2 FYNNEI. As DNA, the CDR3 is TGTGCCAGCAGTGGACTAGTGGGGTTTGCCATGGGCGAGCAGTACTTC. This codes for CASSGLVGFAMGEQYF.

This clone turned up a few times. The rearrangement uses TRBV5-6 and TRBJ1-2, with D perhaps matching TRBD1 (5 bases). The CDR3 is 15 residues long. Germline assignment: CDR1 SGHDT and CDR2 YYEEEE. Trimming shortened V by 4 bases and J by 8 bases, and 21 bases separated the two germline ends. The CDR3 nucleotides are TGTGCCAGCAGCGTATTGCAGGGAATAACAGGCGGCTACACCTTC. Residues: CASSVLQGITGGYTF.

The chain couples TRBV6-1 to TRBJ1-5; D unresolved. Germline CDR1 MNHNS, CDR2 SASEGT. CDR3 length equals 16 residues. V shed 1 base and J shed 0 bases, with 10 bases lying between them. CDR3 DNA: TGTGCCAGCAGTGAAGAACGGTCTTATAGCAATCAGCCCCAGCATTTT. Its translation: CASSEERSYSNQPQHF.

This chain connects TRBV5-1 to TRBJ2-5; tentatively, D is TRBD1 (5 bases). This CDR3 region has 13 residues. CDR1 and CDR2 from the germline V gene are SGHRS and YFSETQ. V lost 4 bases and J lost 1, with 8 bases in between. The CDR3 sequence is CASSIQGQETQYF. CDR3 DNA: TGCGCCAGCAGCATCCAGGGCCAAGAGACCCAGTACTTC. Complete variable domain (other parts from reference TRBV5-1 and TRBJ2-5): KAGVTQTPRYLIKTRGQQVTLSCSPISGHRSVSWYQQTPGQGLQFLFEYFSETQRNKGNFPGRFSGRQFSNSRSEMNVSTLELGDSALYLCASSIQGQETQYFGPGTRLLVL.

The gene calls are TRBV7-3 and TRBJ1-6; D gene uncertain. Deletions cut 2 bases from V and 4 bases from J, with 3 bases between. In germline, CDR1 is SGHTA, CDR2 FQGTGA. This CDR3 spans 13 amino acids. The CDR3 here is CASSLAYNSPLHF. The DNA of the CDR3 is TGTGCCAGCAGCTTAGCGTATAATTCACCCCTCCACTTT.

In this sample, this clone turned up a few times. The chain has TRBV4-1 and TRBJ1-5; TRBD1 might be the D (6 bases). Trimming stripped 3 bases from V and 5 bases from J, with 20 bases between. The CDR3 has 17 amino acids. Looked up from germline, CDR1 is MGHRA and CDR2 is YSYEKL. The CDR3 is CASSHTPTGRTHQPQHF. CDR3 sequence (DNA): TGCGCCAGCAGCCATACCCCTACAGGGAGGACCCATCAGCCCCAGCATTTT.

The chain has TRBV18 and TRBJ1-3, with 7 nucleotides matching TRBD1. CDR3 size: 15 residues. Germline CDR1 KGHSH, CDR2 LQKENI. The J segment lost 0 bases and the V segment lost 4 bases, leaving 3 bases of the junction unmatched. CDR3 amino acids: CASSRRDSSGNTIYF. As DNA, the CDR3 is TGTGCCAGCTCACGCCGGGACAGCTCTGGAAACACCATATATTTT.

V and J are TRBV7-8 and TRBJ1-1; D is possibly TRBD1 (6 bases). V was trimmed by 2 bases and J by 3 bases, leaving 16 bases between them. The CDR3 has 16 residues. Germline assignment: CDR1 SGHVS and CDR2 FQNEAQ. The CDR3 sequence is CASSLSPRGLDTEAFF. The CDR3 nucleotides read TGTGCCAGCAGCTTATCCCCCAGGGGCCTGGACACTGAAGCTTTCTTT.

The genes are TRBV29-1 and TRBJ2-2, with a possible D match to TRBD2 (5 bases). The germline gives CDR1 SQVTM, CDR2 ANQGSEA. Between the trimmed V and J ends, which lost 7 bases and 4 bases, there was a span of 16 bases. The CDR3 covers 14 residues. The CDR3 nucleotides are TGCAGCGCCCGGGGAACTCTTACCACCGGGGAGCTGTTTTTT. It yields the protein CSARGTLTTGELFF.

The rearrangement links TRBV5-1 to TRBJ2-3; perhaps TRBD1 as D (6 bases). The germline V and J ends were trimmed by 1 base and 5 bases, with 8 bases remaining between them. CDR3 length: 13 residues. Germline V gene data show CDR1 as SGHRS and CDR2 as YFSETQ. CDR3: CASSLTGRDTQYF. The CDR3 DNA reads TGCGCCAGCAGCTTGACAGGGAGAGATACGCAGTATTTT.

This chain links TRBV7-9 with TRBJ2-2; D might be TRBD1 (5 bases). The CDR3 runs to 16 residues. The V gene lost 2 bases and the J gene lost 6 bases, with 16 bases spanning the gap. CDR1 is SEHNR, CDR2 FQNEAQ, per germline (reference sequence). CDR3 amino acids: CASSLSGSRGSGELFF. CDR3 DNA sequence: TGTGCCAGCAGCTTATCAGGGTCAAGGGGCTCCGGGGAGCTGTTTTTT.